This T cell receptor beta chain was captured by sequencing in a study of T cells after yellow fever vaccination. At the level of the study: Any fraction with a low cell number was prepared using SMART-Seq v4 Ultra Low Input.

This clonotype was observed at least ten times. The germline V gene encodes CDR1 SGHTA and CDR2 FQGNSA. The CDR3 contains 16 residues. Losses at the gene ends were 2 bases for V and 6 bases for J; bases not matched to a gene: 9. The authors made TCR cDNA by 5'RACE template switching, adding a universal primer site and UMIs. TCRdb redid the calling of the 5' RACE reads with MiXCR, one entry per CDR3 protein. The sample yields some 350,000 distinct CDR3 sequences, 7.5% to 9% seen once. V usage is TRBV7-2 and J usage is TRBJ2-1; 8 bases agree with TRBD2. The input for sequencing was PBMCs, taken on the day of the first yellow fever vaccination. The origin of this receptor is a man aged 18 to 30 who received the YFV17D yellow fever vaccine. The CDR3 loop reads CASSLNQAAGGNEQFF. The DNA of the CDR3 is TGTGCCAGCAGCTTAAATCAGGCCGCGGGGGGCAATGAGCAGTTCTTC.